A selection of T cell receptor beta chains follows, all from one sample in a study of shared T cell receptors in the human thymus. Only in-frame clones appear in the TCRdb table, and some are missing; sequencing was by immunoSEQ multiplex PCR. Here the sample spans hundreds of thousands of clones, roughly 90% being singletons. The same sample was also used in a study of human thymus T cells.

Sequencing was carried out using thymocytes. These receptors originate from a boy in the first two years of life with a congenital heart defect. Both conserved end residues are part of each CDR3. A D gene is named only where the DNA matches it firmly. Size values are once, few and many counts, or a class for expanded clones, and some rows have none.

clone_size	d_call	v_call	j_call	cdr3_length	cdr3_aa	cdr3_nt
NA	NA	TRBV6-5	TRBJ2-3	16	CASSSNQASSTDTQYF	TGTGCCAGCAGTTCCAATCAGGCCTCTAGCACAGATACGCAGTATTTT
NA	TRBD1	TRBV28	TRBJ2-1	15	CASSSNGQGGYEQFF	TGTGCCAGCAGTTCAAACGGACAGGGTGGGTATGAGCAGTTCTTC
NA	NA	TRBV27	TRBJ2-1	13	CASSGNSQNGRFF	TGTGCCAGCAGTGGCAACAGCCAGAACGGTAGGTTCTTC
NA	NA	TRBV5-5	TRBJ2-5	13	CASSLGRAETQYF	TGTGCCAGCAGCTTAGGCAGGGCGGAGACCCAGTACTTC
NA	TRBD2	TRBV5-1	TRBJ2-1	15	CASTRTSGSGGEQFF	TGCGCCAGCACCAGGACTAGCGGGAGTGGTGGTGAGCAGTTCTTC
NA	TRBD2	TRBV7-2	TRBJ2-1	16	CASSLSLAAGGHEQFF	TGTGCCAGCAGCTTAAGCTTAGCAGCGGGAGGTCATGAGCAGTTCTTC
NA	TRBD1	TRBV25-1	TRBJ1-1	12	CASRDRESEAFF	TGTGCCAGCAGGGACAGGGAATCTGAAGCTTTCTTT
NA	TRBD1	TRBV14	TRBJ1-3	16	CASSQVGQISGNTIYF	TGTGCCAGCAGCCAAGTGGGACAGATCTCTGGAAACACCATATATTTT
NA	NA	TRBV7-9	TRBJ2-7	14	CASSSARGTYEQYF	TGTGCCAGCAGCTCCGCCAGGGGAACCTACGAGCAGTACTTC
NA	NA	TRBV27	TRBJ1-2	13	CASSFDTGGGYTF	TGTGCCAGCAGTTTCGACACCGGAGGCGGCTACACCTTC
NA	NA	TRBV27	TRBJ2-7	14	CASSFPGRFYEQYF	TGTGCCAGCAGTTTCCCAGGCCGATTCTACGAGCAGTACTTC
NA	TRBD2	TRBV10-3	TRBJ2-1	15	CAIKAGTSPDNEQFF	TGTGCCATAAAAGCCGGGACTAGCCCTGACAATGAGCAGTTCTTC
NA	NA	TRBV9	TRBJ2-7	14	CASSVGRGHYEQYF	TGTGCCAGCAGCGTAGGCAGGGGCCATTACGAGCAGTACTTC
NA	NA	TRBV18	TRBJ2-7	16	CASSKKRQSAYYEQYF	TGTGCCAGCTCAAAGAAGAGACAGTCCGCCTACTACGAGCAGTACTTC
NA	NA	TRBV28	TRBJ2-7	17	CASRIRWMAGLTYEQYF	TGTGCCAGCAGAATCAGGTGGATGGCGGGGCTAACCTACGAGCAGTACTTC
NA	TRBD2	TRBV5-5	TRBJ2-7	14	CASSPTSGSHEQYF	TGTGCCAGCAGCCCGACTAGCGGGAGTCACGAGCAGTACTTC
NA	TRBD2	TRBV19	TRBJ2-3	18	CASSMGGVIAGPTDTQYF	TGTGCCAGTAGTATGGGAGGGGTCATAGCGGGTCCCACAGATACGCAGTATTTT
once	NA	TRBV5-6	TRBJ2-1	11	CASSLGVEQFF	TGTGCCAGCAGTCTAGGGGTTGAGCAGTTCTTC
NA	NA	TRBV7-2	TRBJ1-2	14	CASSLGGNEDGYTF	TGTGCCAGCAGCTTAGGAGGAAATGAGGATGGCTACACCTTC
NA	NA	TRBV27	TRBJ1-5	12	CASSTPGHPPHF	TGTGCCAGCAGTACACCGGGACACCCACCTCATTTT
few	TRBD2	TRBV28	TRBJ2-1	18	CASSLPASGPLCVNEQFF	TGTGCCAGCAGTTTGCCGGCTAGCGGGCCCCTTTGCGTTAATGAGCAGTTCTTC
NA	TRBD2	TRBV12-5	TRBJ2-1	15	CASGLGTSGNNEQFF	TGTGCTAGTGGTCTCGGGACTAGCGGGAACAATGAGCAGTTCTTC
NA	NA	TRBV15	TRBJ1-3	13	CATSKGSGNTIYF	TGTGCCACCAGCAAGGGGTCTGGAAACACCATATATTTT
NA	NA	TRBV2	TRBJ1-1	14	CASSVGLTNTEAFF	TGTGCCAGCAGTGTAGGACTGACCAACACTGAAGCTTTCTTT
NA	TRBD1	TRBV29-1	TRBJ2-3	14	CSFLRDREADTQYF	TGCAGCTTCCTCCGGGACAGGGAGGCAGATACGCAGTATTTT
NA	TRBD1	TRBV9	TRBJ2-5	17	CASSGAPTGSRQETQYF	TGTGCCAGCAGCGGAGCCCCGACAGGGTCGAGGCAAGAGACCCAGTACTTC
NA	NA	TRBV4-3	TRBJ1-1	14	CASSRRRGNTEAFF	TGCGCCAGCAGCCGAAGGAGGGGGAACACTGAAGCTTTCTTT
NA	TRBD2	TRBV28	TRBJ2-5	16	CASSFSGRARWETQYF	TGTGCCAGCAGTTTTAGCGGGAGGGCCAGGTGGGAGACCCAGTACTTC
NA	NA	TRBV7-9	TRBJ2-1	14	CASVSGDNYNEQFF	TGTGCCAGCGTTAGCGGAGATAACTACAATGAGCAGTTCTTC
NA	TRBD2	TRBV7-3	TRBJ2-7	15	CASGGGRFSSYEQYF	TGTGCCAGCGGCGGGGGGCGCTTTAGCTCCTACGAGCAGTACTTC
NA	TRBD2	TRBV10-1	TRBJ2-2	17	CASRRTSGSLTGGELFF	TGCGCCAGCAGGAGGACTAGCGGGAGCCTCACCGGCGGGGAGCTGTTTTTT
NA	NA	TRBV15	TRBJ2-7	15	CATSRPSSEGYEQYF	TGTGCCACCAGCAGGCCGAGTTCGGAGGGCTACGAGCAGTACTTC
NA	NA	TRBV18	TRBJ2-1	13	CASSPRPSNEQFF	TGTGCCAGCTCACCACGCCCTAGCAATGAGCAGTTCTTC
NA	NA	TRBV15	TRBJ1-1	12	CAINRETTEAFF	TGTGCCATTAACAGGGAAACCACTGAAGCTTTCTTT
NA	TRBD1	TRBV5-4	TRBJ2-3	16	CASSLTGGLNTDTQYF	TGTGCCAGCAGCTTAACAGGGGGGTTAAACACAGATACGCAGTATTTT
NA	NA	TRBV27	TRBJ1-2	15	CASYTSIGANYGYTF	TGTGCCAGCTATACCAGTATCGGAGCTAACTATGGCTACACCTTC
NA	NA	TRBV7-9	TRBJ2-1	11	CASSLAGREFF	TGTGCCAGCAGCTTAGCGGGTCGGGAGTTCTTC
NA	TRBD2	TRBV5-1	TRBJ2-7	14	CASSITSGNYEQYF	TGCGCCAGCAGCATAACTAGCGGGAATTACGAGCAGTACTTC
NA	TRBD1	TRBV9	TRBJ2-5	16	CASSPRGPRSLETQYF	TGTGCCAGCAGCCCCAGGGGGCCCCGTTCGCTGGAGACCCAGTACTTC
NA	TRBD2	TRBV4-3	TRBJ2-5	17	CASSQDSGGGYQETQYF	TGCGCCAGCAGCCAAGATTCGGGGGGAGGGTACCAAGAGACCCAGTACTTC
NA	NA	TRBV28	TRBJ1-1	14	CASSLGGSNTEAFF	TGTGCCAGCAGTTTGGGAGGGTCGAACACTGAAGCTTTCTTT
NA	NA	TRBV2	TRBJ2-1	12	CASSRRTVCQFF	TGTGCCAGTTCAAGACGGACTGTGTGTCAGTTCTTC
NA	NA	TRBV2	TRBJ2-1	11	CASMGEGGQFF	TGTGCCAGCATGGGGGAGGGGGGGCAGTTCTTC
NA	TRBD2	TRBV19	TRBJ2-7	14	CASSIAGGPGEQYF	TGTGCCAGTAGTATAGCGGGAGGGCCTGGCGAGCAGTACTTC
few	NA	TRBV5-1	TRBJ2-7	12	CASSPPSYEQYF	TGCGCCAGCAGCCCCCCTTCCTACGAGCAGTACTTC
NA	TRBD2	TRBV27	TRBJ2-7	16	CASSPTSGRATYEQYF	TGTGCCAGCAGCCCCACTAGCGGGAGGGCCACTTACGAGCAGTACTTC
once	TRBD1	TRBV7-8	TRBJ2-4	15	CASSLGQGRANIQYF	TGTGCCAGCAGCTTGGGACAGGGGAGAGCCAACATTCAGTACTTC
NA	NA	TRBV6-5	TRBJ2-3	13	CASGRFVADTQYF	TGTGCCAGCGGGAGGTTTGTCGCAGATACGCAGTATTTT